Listed here is a single T cell receptor (beta chain). This clone's antigen is unknown. One base away there is no much larger clone; base qualities are not given. This sample is part of a study of blood T cell repertoires in COVID-19 (dated by TCRdb to 2018 to 2021). Background for the entire study: The collaborator samples originated in the United States, Italy and Spain and spanned the acute and convalescent phases of COVID-19. The material from the prospective study consisted of cDNA or gDNA derived from T cells, B-cell-depleted T cells, or PBMCs. The dataset comprised deeply sampled blood TCRbeta repertoires from subjects exposed to, actively infected with, or recovered from COVID-19. The repertoires were released in a freely available public database meant as a resource for research on the immune response to SARS-CoV-2. The samples were drawn from the first 160 participants of the ongoing ImmuneRACE study and from 1,254 subjects provided by 6 global collaborators. Nearly every sample came with metadata listing a de-identified subject ID, COVID-19 status, age in years and sex. Where HLA class I and class II types were available, the types were taken from metadata supplied by the sample provider, not from assay-based typing.

One collaborating source in Seattle enrolled patients during active infection and followed them longitudinally through the course of disease. The collaborating institutions used their own protocols to collect whole blood in K2EDTA tubes. For TCRbeta analysis, collaborators shipped samples in one of three forms: frozen whole blood, isolated PBMCs, or DNA extracted from either of those sample types. TCRbeta CDR3 regions were amplified from genomic DNA using the immunoSEQ Assay, a bias-controlled multiplex PCR. As for the authors' bioinformatics: The number of nucleated cells in each sample was estimated by amplification of reference gene primers within the assay. To quantify the absolute abundance of each unique TCRbeta CDR3 rearrangement, sequence reads were collapsed and filtered. For each sample, productive Simpson clonality was calculated as the square root of Simpson's diversity index over productive rearrangements. Entries here come from immuneACCESS through TCRdb and include only in-frame sequences with V and J called. Some clones fail to appear in such tables; in the studies checked, an unresolved V gene covers under half of the shortfall, and the cause of the remainder is unknown. Clonal size and the V and J genes are those of that table, whereas D and trimming came from the DNA. A total of about 310,000 clones appear in this sample, about 90% of them only once. Of the sample, about 1% falls within the top ten clones.

General study outcomes and caveats: How much clinical and demographic metadata was included differed by source and by participant, and the metadata was provided uncurated.

The sequenced sample was peripheral blood. The TCR sequence derives from a woman aged 40 to 55 with COVID-19, enrolled during active disease.

The DNA sequence is TGCGCCAGCAGCTTGGTCGCTAGCGGACGCTCCTACAATGAGCAGTTCTTC. Its amino acids are CASSLVASGRSYNEQFF. Recombination linked TRBV5-1 to TRBJ2-1; 7 central nucleotides agree with TRBD2. Germline trimming amounts to 0 bases on V and 0 bases on J, with 6 as the count of junction bases outside the gene matches. The CDR3, cysteine through phenylalanine, is 17 amino acids long. Kept here is only the CDR3 DNA, which spans 51 bases and is read in frame from base 1. For CDR1 and CDR2, the germline V gene lists SGHRS and YFSETQ.